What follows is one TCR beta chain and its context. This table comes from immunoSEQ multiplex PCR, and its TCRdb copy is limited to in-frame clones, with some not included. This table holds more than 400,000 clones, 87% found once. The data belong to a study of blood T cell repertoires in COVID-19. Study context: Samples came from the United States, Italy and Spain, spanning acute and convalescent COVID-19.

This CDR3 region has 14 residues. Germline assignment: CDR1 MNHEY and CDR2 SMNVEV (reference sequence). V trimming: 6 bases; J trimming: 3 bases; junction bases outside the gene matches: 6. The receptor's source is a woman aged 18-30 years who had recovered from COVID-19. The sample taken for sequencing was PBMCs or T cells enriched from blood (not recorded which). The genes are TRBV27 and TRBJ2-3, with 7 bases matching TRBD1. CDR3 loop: CASSWTGWTDTQYF. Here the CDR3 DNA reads TGTGCCAGCAGCTGGACAGGATGGACAGATACGCAGTATTTT.